The 5 T cell receptor beta chains given below trace back to one sample, sequenced in a study of blood T cell repertoires in COVID-19 (dated by TCRdb to 2020 to 2021). Preparation of the library involved the immunoSEQ multiplex PCR assay. The table comes from immuneACCESS by way of TCRdb, which keeps in-frame sequences with V and J called. Part of the clones is missing from these tables; in studies checked, under half for an unresolved V gene and the rest for unknown reasons. The sample contains 100,000 to 150,000 clones, roughly 74% of them found a single time. The top ten clones comprise more than 5% of the sample. What was sequenced was peripheral blood. The receptors stem from a man between 60 and 70 years old with acute or convalescent COVID-19.

V is TRBV18 and J is TRBJ1-1, with TRBD1 identical over 7 bases. This CDR3 has 13 residues. With 4 bases clipped from V and 3 bases from J, the junction kept 2 bases outside the gene matches. Germline assignment: CDR1 KGHSH and CDR2 LQKENI. CDR3 loop: CASSLQGHTEAFF. The CDR3 nucleotides read TGTGCCAGCTCACTACAGGGGCACACTGAAGCTTTCTTT. The full variable domain, rest sourced from reference TRBV18 and TRBJ1-1, is NAGVMQNPRHLVRRRGQEARLRCSPMKGHSHVYWYRQLPEEGLKFMVYLQKENIIDESGMPKERFSAEFPKEGPSILRIQQVVRGDSAAYFCASSLQGHTEAFFGQGTRLTVV.

The chain has TRBV6-5 and TRBJ1-1, with unresolved D. This CDR3 contains 14 residues. With 7 bases removed from V and 1 base from J, the gap between germline ends came to 13 bases. Per the germline V gene, CDR1 is MNHEY and CDR2 is SVGAGI. The CDR3: CASTSFGGNTEAFF. The CDR3 region has the DNA TGTGCCAGCACCTCATTCGGAGGGAACACTGAAGCTTTCTTT.

This clone has just a few counts. For the CDR3, the DNA is TGTGCCAGCAGTTTCCGGACAGGAGATCCTAATGGCTACACCTTC. It encodes CASSFRTGDPNGYTF. J is TRBJ1-2 and V is TRBV27; the match to TRBD1 covers 7 bases. CDR3 length equals 15 residues. Germline-derived CDR1 and CDR2 are MNHEY and SMNVEV (reference sequence). J was trimmed by 6 bases and V by 3 bases; bases with no gene match: 10.

The V gene is TRBV9, the J gene TRBJ1-2; maybe TRBD1 (6 bases). There are 15 residues in the CDR3. Germline V gives CDR1 SGDLS, CDR2 YYNGEE. Trimming cost V 1 base and J 4 bases, with 14 bases left between them. The CDR3 DNA reads as TGTGCCAGCAGCGTAAGGACAGATCACAGCTATGGCTACACCTTC. This sequence encodes CASSVRTDHSYGYTF. Based on the CDR3 plus reference TRBV9 and TRBJ1-2, the full variable domain is DSGVTQTPKHLITATGQRVTLRCSPRSGDLSVYWYQQSLDQGLQFLIQYYNGEERAKGNILERFSAQQFPDLHSELNLSSLELGDSALYFCASSVRTDHSYGYTFGSGTRLTVV.

This chain joins TRBV5-1 and TRBJ2-2, with D possibly matching TRBD2 (5 bases). Germline V gene lookup returns CDR1 SGHRS and CDR2 YFSETQ. The CDR3 loop spans 15 amino acids. V gave up 7 bases and J gave up 1 base, with 14 bases separating them. CDR3 sequence (DNA): TGCGCCAGCGACCCCTACGAGGGGAACACCGGGGAGCTGTTTTTT. Translated, it gives CASDPYEGNTGELFF.